The clone carrying this T cell receptor beta chain is termed large. What it recognizes is unknown. General study findings and limits: Tumor Treg TCRs overlapped most with tumor naive CD4+ cells.

Naive CD4+ T cells were purified with Tregs depleted by CD25. Constant-region reverse primers amplified full-length variable regions, followed by semi-nested Nested Universal Primer A PCR. TCRdb re-derived calls from the 5' RACE reads in MiXCR, one entry per CDR3 protein. The sample has thousands of distinct CDR3 sequences, roughly 34% seen once. The CDR3 length is 16 residues. Germline V gene sequence: CDR1 DFQATT, CDR2 SNEGSKA (reference sequence). V was trimmed by 2 bases and J by 4 bases, leaving 18 bases between them. This clonotype was obtained from a female donor with breast cancer. This chain uses TRBV20-1 with TRBJ2-1; the D gene is possibly TRBD2 (7 bases). Source material: naive CD4+ T cells sorted from a lymph node. Subset given: naive CD4+ T cells, CD4+CD45RA+CD25-. CDR3 residues: CSARPEGQRGYNEQFF. The CDR3, as DNA: TGCAGTGCTAGACCCGAAGGACAGCGGGGATACAATGAGCAGTTCTTC.